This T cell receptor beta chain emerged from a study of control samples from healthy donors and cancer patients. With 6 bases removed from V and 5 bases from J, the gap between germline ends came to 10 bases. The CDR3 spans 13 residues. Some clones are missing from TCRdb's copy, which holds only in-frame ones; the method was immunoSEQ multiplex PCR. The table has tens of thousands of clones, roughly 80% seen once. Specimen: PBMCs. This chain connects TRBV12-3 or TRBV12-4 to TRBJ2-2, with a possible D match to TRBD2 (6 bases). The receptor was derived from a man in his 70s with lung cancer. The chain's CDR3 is CASSLRGTGELFF. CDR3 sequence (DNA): TGTGCCAGCAGCTTACGGGGGACCGGGGAGCTGTTTTTT.